The 14 T cell receptor beta chains presented below share a single source sample, sequenced in a study of T cells after yellow fever vaccination. Each CDR3 protein gets one entry after TCRdb re-called the 5' RACE reads with MiXCR. The sample consists of about 320,000 distinct CDR3 sequences, 3.5% to 5% of them appearing once. This sample comprised PBMCs, obtained 15 days after the yellow fever booster vaccination. The receptors come from a man younger than 35 who received the YFV17D yellow fever vaccine.

This clonotype was seen only a few times. CDR3 bases: TGTGCCAGCAGCCCCCGAAGGACCTCAGATACGCAGTATTTT. It specifies CASSPRRTSDTQYF. The genes are TRBV7-2 and TRBJ2-3; the D is unclear. The CDR3 spans 14 residues. V was trimmed by 5 bases and J by 4 bases, leaving 13 bases between them. The germline V gene encodes CDR1 SGHTA and CDR2 FQGNSA.

In its sample, this clonotype was seen a few times. V gene TRBV7-8 combines with J gene TRBJ2-7; 9 bases line up with TRBD1. In germline, CDR1 is SGHVS, CDR2 FQNEAQ. The V segment lost 4 bases and the J segment 2 bases; nucleotides outside the gene matches: 6. The CDR3 length is 15 residues. In nucleotides, the CDR3 is TGTGCCAGCAGCTCCGGGACAGGGACAGCCTACGAGCAGTACTTC. The encoded protein is CASSSGTGTAYEQYF.

This clonotype was seen at least ten times. This rearrangement joins TRBV24-1 to TRBJ2-1, with D perhaps TRBD1 (7 bases). Deletions cut 4 bases from V and 6 bases from J, with 18 bases between. Germline loops: CDR1 KGHDR, CDR2 SFDVKD. The CDR3 runs 16 residues. DNA for the CDR3: TGTGCCACCAGTGACCCTGACAGGGCCGGGGGCAATGAGCAGTTCTTC. Translated: CATSDPDRAGGNEQFF.

J is TRBJ1-6 and V is TRBV12-3 or TRBV12-4; TRBD1 might be the D (5 bases). Trimming removed 8 bases from V and 6 bases from J, with 14 bases in between. The CDR3 contains 14 residues. The CDR3 protein is CASGRDRSNSPLHF. The DNA of the CDR3 is TGTGCCAGCGGACGGGACCGCTCTAATTCACCCCTCCACTTT.

This clonotype was recorded a few times. CDR3 sequence (DNA): TGTGCCAGTAGTATCTCCCCGGGACAGGGTGTAGGCAATCAGCCCCAGCATTTT. Its protein product is CASSISPGQGVGNQPQHF. The chain uses TRBV19 and TRBJ1-5; TRBD1 aligns across 9 bases. V shed 3 bases, J shed 2 bases, and the junction held 11 bases outside the gene matches. The CDR3 consists of 18 residues. The germline V gene has CDR1 LNHDA and CDR2 SQIVND (reference sequence).

This clonotype showed up many times. The genes are TRBV24-1 and TRBJ1-2; D is unclear. V lost 5 bases and J lost 3, with 12 bases in between. This CDR3 region has 14 residues. The germline V gene encodes CDR1 KGHDR and CDR2 SFDVKD. CDR3 loop: CATSGVTSDYGYTF. CDR3 DNA: TGTGCCACCAGTGGGGTGACTTCGGACTATGGCTACACCTTC.

This clonotype was observed many times. The V and J genes are TRBV9 and TRBJ2-5, with a weak D call TRBD2 (5 bases). Trimming left V 3 bases short and J 4 bases short, with 13 bases between. CDR1 and CDR2 (germline): SGDLS, YYNGEE. The CDR3 loop spans 14 amino acids. The CDR3 is CASSAPGGPETQYF. The CDR3 DNA reads TGTGCCAGCAGCGCCCCCGGCGGGCCAGAGACCCAGTACTTC.

This chain links TRBV6-1 with TRBJ2-4; unclear D gene. Germline CDR1 is MNHNS and CDR2 is SASEGT. Trimming removed 2 bases from V and 1 base from J, with 9 bases in between. This CDR3 comprises 15 residues. The CDR3 sequence: CASSESRQAKNIQYF. CDR3 DNA sequence: TGTGCCAGCAGTGAAAGTCGTCAGGCCAAAAACATTCAGTACTTC.

The rearrangement joins TRBV7-2 to TRBJ2-5; D gene ambiguous. V was clipped by 3 bases and J by 5 bases, with 4 bases between them. Germline V gives CDR1 SGHTA, CDR2 FQGNSA. CDR3 size: 11 residues. CDR3 in DNA: TGTGCCAGCAGCTTCTTCGAGACCCAGTACTTC. Amino acid sequence: CASSFFETQYF.

This clonotype has ten or more counts. The chain recombines TRBV5-1 with TRBJ2-1; possible D gene TRBD2, 6 bases. V was cut by 0 bases and J by 0 bases, with 10 bases left in between. CDR3 length equals 16 residues. Per germline, CDR1 SGHRS and CDR2 YFSETQ. Here the CDR3 reads CASSLVAVSSYNEQFF. CDR3 DNA: TGCGCCAGCAGCTTGGTAGCGGTCAGCTCCTACAATGAGCAGTTCTTC.

This clonotype occurred many times. At one end the junction does not follow the germline gene, possibly because of a read error. The gene calls are TRBV7-7 and TRBJ2-5, with a weak D call TRBD2 (6 bases). Per germline, CDR1 SSHAT and CDR2 FNYEAQ (reference sequence). CDR3 length equals 14 residues. In DNA, the CDR3 is TGTGCTAGCAGCTTGGGACTGAGACAAGAGACCCAGTACTTC. Protein product: CASSLGLRQETQYF.

This clonotype was observed a handful of times. The genes are TRBV4-3 and TRBJ1-3; D unclear. Germline V CDR1 and CDR2: LGHNA, YSLEER. The ends were cut back, 0 bases at V and 7 bases at J, with 13 bases in the middle. This CDR3 is 15 amino acids long. The CDR3: CASSQDPISRNTIYF. As DNA, the CDR3 is TGCGCCAGCAGCCAAGATCCCATCTCCCGGAACACCATATATTTT.

There are many counts of this clonotype. The V gene is TRBV7-9, the J gene TRBJ2-7, with D unclear. The V end lost 3 bases, the J end lost 3 bases, and 6 bases lay between the germline ends. CDR3 length: 12 residues. Germline assignment: CDR1 SEHNR and CDR2 FQNEAQ (reference sequence). The CDR3 sequence is CASSFRGYEQYV. CDR3 sequence (DNA): TGTGCCAGCAGCTTTCGAGGCTACGAGCAGTACGTC.

The V call is TRBV6-5, the J call TRBJ2-3; 8 bases line up with TRBD1. CDR1 and CDR2 from the germline V gene are MNHEY and SVGAGI. This CDR3 region has 16 residues. The trim removed 0 bases at V and 4 bases at J, leaving 6 bases unmatched. This CDR3 reads CASSYSSGGAPDTQYF. For the CDR3, the DNA is TGTGCCAGCAGTTACTCCTCAGGGGGCGCCCCAGATACGCAGTATTTT.